What follows is one T cell receptor (beta chain) and its context. This record belongs to a study of blood T cell repertoires in COVID-19. Background on the study: Acute-phase and convalescent COVID-19 samples originated in the United States, Italy and Spain.

Using immunoSEQ multiplex PCR, the repertoire was profiled, and TCRdb retains in-frame clones only, with some absent. This table has around 260,000 clones, about 85% appearing once. Germline V gene data show CDR1 as DFQATT and CDR2 as SNEGSKA (reference sequence). The CDR3 has 13 amino acids. Trimming took 6 bases from V and 5 from J; bases not matched to a gene: 7. This chain connects TRBV20-1 to TRBJ1-2; the match to TRBD1 covers 9 bases. The sequenced material came from peripheral blood. The receptor comes from a human donor with COVID-19, enrolled during active disease. The donor label of this sample is uncertain. Here the CDR3 reads CSASLGTGYGYTF. The CDR3 region has the DNA TGCAGTGCCAGTCTCGGGACAGGGTATGGCTACACCTTC.